This TCR beta chain derives from a study of T cell repertoires in cytomegalovirus infection. Study overall: HLA-B-restricted CMV epitopes that are well studied were used alongside recently identified HLA-C-restricted ones. It was the public TCR beta signatures that indicated both CMV infection and matching HLA type.

General study findings and limits: HLA-C-restricted, CMV-specific TCR beta clonotypes were dominant ex vivo.

Worth noting for this clonotype: The antigen is undetermined.

One entry per CDR3 protein results from TCRdb running MiXCR on the reads. Here the sample spans 700,000 to 900,000 distinct CDR3 sequences, about 27% being singletons. This TCR came from a human donor in good health (CMV status not recorded). Some clones in this sample may be carry-over from other donors' samples. Sequenced here: cultured CD8+ T cells from PBMCs, sampled from culture after CMV antigen stimulation.

The CDR3 loop is CASSHGWDYQETQYF. The CDR3 DNA is TGTGCCAGCAGTCACGGATGGGACTACCAAGAGACCCAGTACTTC. J is TRBJ2-5 and V is TRBV6-6, with D perhaps TRBD2 (6 bases). Trimming stripped 5 bases from V and 0 bases from J, with 13 bases between. This CDR3 contains 15 residues. Germline V lookup: CDR1 MNHNY, CDR2 SVGAGI (reference sequence).